The present TCR beta chain was sequenced within a study of blood T cells in healthy people across ages. The use of a sample-barcoded 5' primer and a J-beta primer mix characterized a second PCR of 7 to 11 cycles. TCRdb called the 5' RACE reads again in MiXCR, with one record for every CDR3 protein. The sample yields about 760,000 distinct CDR3 sequences, 56% seen once. The receptor's source is a man aged 40-55 years in good health. The sample was blood.

The CDR3 here is CASSVAGTRGSYEQYF. DNA of the CDR3: TGTGCCAGCAGCGTCGCCGGGACTAGGGGGTCGTACGAGCAGTACTTC. The chain has TRBV9 and TRBJ2-7; 8 positions agree with TRBD2. Germline CDR1 reads SGDLS; CDR2 reads YYNGEE. The CDR3 totals 16 residues. With V trimmed by 2 bases and J by 4 bases, 11 bases remained unmatched.